This entry lists 7 T cell receptor beta chains sequenced from one sample in a study of molecular identifiers for immune sequencing clone quantification. TCRdb independently ran MiXCR on the PCR reads; one entry per CDR3 protein. The repertoire holds tens of thousands of distinct CDR3 sequences, approximately 40% seen once, with 3% to 4% in the top ten. The sample taken for sequencing was naive CD8+ T cells from blood, with Jurkat cell RNA spiked in. Regarding subset: FACS-sorted CD8+CD4-CCR7+CD45RA+ naive T cells. The source of these receptors is a human donor in good health. Some libraries in this study had Jurkat cell RNA spiked in.

This clonotype was detected many times. The rearrangement links TRBV29-1 to TRBJ1-2; tentatively, D is TRBD1 (5 bases). Germline assignment: CDR1 SQVTM and CDR2 ANQGSEA. CDR3 length equals 13 residues. The CDR3 DNA reads TGCTCCTACCGGGACCCACACCACTATGGCTACACCTTC. This gives the protein CSYRDPHHYGYTF. Full variable domain (missing parts from reference TRBV29-1 and TRBJ1-2): SAVISQKPSRDICQRGTSLTIQCQVDSQVTMMFWYRQQPGQSLTLIATANQGSEATYESGFVIDKFPISRPNLTFSTLTVSNMSPEDSSIYLCSYRDPHHYGYTFGSGTRLTVV.

The chain carries TRBV21-1 and TRBJ2-7; the table's D call TRBD1 went unverified against the DNA. TRBV21-1 corresponds to a pseudogene. The CDR3 runs to 18 residues. The CDR3 loop is CASSIGTPGRPIWSEQYF. The CDR3 nucleotides read TGTGCCAGCAGCATCGGCACACCGGGACGCCCAATTTGGAGCGAGCAGTACTTC.

In its sample, this clonotype was seen a few times. The CDR3 nucleotides are TGCGCCAGCAGTTCGGGACAGGGGGAAGCTTTCTTT. The encoded protein is CASSSGQGEAFF. V and J are TRBV10-1 and TRBJ1-1; the match to TRBD1 covers 10 bases. Trimming cost V 5 bases and J 8 bases; bases outside gene matches: 2. Germline values: CDR1 WNHNN, CDR2 SYGVQD (reference sequence). The CDR3 runs 12 residues.

This clonotype was counted between two and nine times. This may be a read error, as it is one base from a much larger clone. The chain employs TRBV7-4 and TRBJ2-7; the D call may be TRBD1 or TRBD2 (5 bases each). The CDR3 is 14 residues long. V shed 2 bases and J shed 5 bases, with 13 bases lying between them. Germline values: CDR1 SGHVT, CDR2 SQSDAQ. The CDR3 DNA is TGTGCCAGCAGCTTACACCCCGGGACCCACGAGCAGTACTTC. Its translation is CASSLHPGTHEQYF.

The sample holds many counts of this clonotype. The rearrangement uses TRBV14 and TRBJ2-7; no firm D call. The CDR3 is made up of 17 amino acids. Between the trimmed V and J ends, which lost 0 bases and 4 bases, there was a span of 19 bases. Germline V CDR1 and CDR2: SGHDN, FVKESK. The CDR3 region has the DNA TGTGCCAGCAGCCAAGAAAAGGTTACTCTGGGGAAGTACGAGCAGTACTTC. It codes for CASSQEKVTLGKYEQYF.

The CDR3 DNA sequence: TGTGCCAGCAGCTTAGTACTAGCGGGAGGGCAAAATGAGCAGTTCTTC. Translating it yields CASSLVLAGGQNEQFF. This chain connects TRBV7-9 to TRBJ2-1; TRBD2 agrees at 13 bases. Trimming removed 1 base from V and 7 bases from J; junction bases left unmatched: 4. The germline CDR1 and CDR2 sequences are SEHNR and FQNEAQ (reference sequence). The CDR3 totals 16 residues. The full variable domain, with the rest looked up from reference TRBV7-9 and TRBJ2-1, is DTGVSQNPRHKITKRGQNVTFRCDPISEHNRLYWYRQTLGQGPEFLTYFQNEAQLEKSRLLSDRFSAERPKGSFSTLEIQRTEQGDSAMYLCASSLVLAGGQNEQFFGPGTRLTVL.

This clonotype was seen many times. CDR3 nucleotides: TGTGCCAGCAGTTTCGCCGGGGAGCTGTTTTTT. Translating it yields CASSFAGELFF. This chain joins TRBV28 and TRBJ2-2; D remains unclear. Germline V gene sequence: CDR1 MDHEN, CDR2 SYDVKM. The CDR3 length is 11 residues. V was pared by 3 bases and J by 6 bases, with 2 bases between.